This T cell receptor (beta chain) was profiled in a study of blood T cell repertoires in COVID-19 (dated by TCRdb to the early 2020s). About the study as a whole: Samples from collaborators originated in the United States, Italy and Spain and spanned both the acute and convalescent phases of COVID-19. The material from the prospective study consisted of cDNA or gDNA derived from T cells, B-cell-depleted T cells, or PBMCs. Subjects who had been exposed to COVID-19, were actively infected with it, or had recovered from it provided the deeply sampled blood TCRbeta repertoires that made up the dataset. A freely available public database, intended as a resource for researchers studying the immune response to SARS-CoV-2, is where the repertoires were released. Samples came from the ongoing ImmuneRACE study (first 160 participants) plus 1,254 subjects from 6 global collaborators. The sample metadata nearly always contained a de-identified subject ID, COVID-19 status, age in years and sex. Where available, HLA class I and class II types were taken from metadata supplied by the sample provider and were not determined by assay-based typing. The paper's findings and limits, for the study overall: The quantity of clinical and demographic metadata differed by source and by participant and was supplied without curation.

This clone was counted a few times. Its antigen remains undetermined. No much larger clone exists at a distance of one base, and base qualities are not known. The immunoSEQ Assay, a bias-controlled multiplex PCR, was used to amplify TCRbeta CDR3 regions from genomic DNA. Under the source paper's analysis protocol: The number of nucleated cells in each sample was estimated from the amplification of reference gene primers within the assay. To quantify the absolute abundance of each unique TCRbeta CDR3 rearrangement, sequence reads were collapsed and filtered. For each sample, productive Simpson clonality was calculated by taking the square root of Simpson's diversity index across productive rearrangements. TCRdb holds this immuneACCESS table with in-frame rearrangements only. Some clones are missing; in checked studies, unresolved V genes explain under half, and the rest has no known cause. Clone size and the V and J calls come from that table; the DNA yielded D and trimming. The sample profile shows about 74,000 clones; around 90% of them were found once. The ten largest account for 1.5% to 2.5% of the sample.

The CDR3 holds 12 amino acids from the cysteine to the phenylalanine. Left in the record is the CDR3 DNA by itself, 36 bases read in frame from the first base. The V and J ends are trimmed by 10 bases and 10 bases, leaving 19 bases between them. Taken from the germline V gene (reference sequence), the CDR1 and CDR2 loops are LNHDA and SQIVND. The collaborating institutions used their own protocols to collect whole blood in K2EDTA tubes. For TCRbeta analysis, collaborators shipped samples as frozen whole blood, isolated PBMCs, or DNA extracted from either of those sample types. The rearrangement joined TRBV19 to TRBJ1-1; the D segment could be TRBD1, given 5 matching bases. The material sequenced was peripheral blood. This sequence originates from a woman of 80 years or more with active or convalescent COVID-19. The DNA reads as follows: TGTGCCACCGGACCTGGGGCGGTGGGAGCTTTCTTT. Translation gives CATGPGAVGAFF.